A single sample gave rise to the 11 T cell receptor beta chains below, sequenced in a study of CD8 T cells in ankylosing spondylitis. General study results and limits: Characteristic, it appeared, of ankylosing spondylitis blood was a TCR beta motif of eight or nine highly homologous variants.

No antigen has been assigned to these receptors. A single record per CDR3 protein comes from TCRdb applying MiXCR to the 5' RACE reads. The sample has around 490,000 distinct CDR3 sequences; roughly 5% are singletons. The sample was blood, either unsorted or a sorted T cell fraction (not recorded which). These receptors came from a male donor with ankylosing spondylitis.

Ten or more counts support this clonotype. V gene TRBV6-2 or TRBV6-3 combines with J gene TRBJ2-1; a weak D match, TRBD1 (5 bases). This CDR3 region has 15 residues. Trimming left V 5 bases short and J 0 bases short, with 11 bases between. CDR1 and CDR2 (germline): MNHEY, SVGEGT. The CDR3 DNA reads TGTGCCAGCAGTCGTGACAGAGACTCCTACAATGAGCAGTTCTTC. It specifies CASSRDRDSYNEQFF.

This clonotype was counted many times. This chain links TRBV7-2 with TRBJ2-4; 9 bases fit TRBD1. The V segment lost 5 bases and the J segment 6 bases; nucleotides outside the gene matches: 8. This CDR3 has 15 amino acids. Per the germline V gene, CDR1 is SGHTA and CDR2 is FQGNSA. CDR3 in DNA: TGTGCCAGCAGCCCCGGGACAGGGCCGGGAAACATTCAGTACTTC. Amino acids: CASSPGTGPGNIQYF.

This clonotype was found many times. The chain recombines TRBV7-9 with TRBJ2-1; TRBD2 aligns across 10 bases. Germline-derived CDR1 and CDR2 are SEHNR and FQNEAQ (reference sequence). J lost 4 bases, V lost 2 bases, and 5 bases had no gene match. The CDR3 is 16 amino acids. The CDR3 DNA reads TGTGCCAGCAGCTTAACGTCTAGCGGGGGTTACAATGAGCAGTTCTTC. Encoded protein: CASSLTSSGGYNEQFF.

At least ten counts were recorded for this clonotype. The J gene is TRBJ2-1, the V gene TRBV18; 9 bases fit TRBD2. This CDR3 is built from 15 residues. V gave up 2 bases and J gave up 8 bases; unmatched junction bases: 7. Germline CDR1 and CDR2: KGHSH and LQKENI. CDR3 DNA sequence: TGTGCCAGCTCACCATTTAGCGGGAGTTCGGATGAGCAGTTCTTC. It translates to CASSPFSGSSDEQFF.

This clonotype was seen ten or more times. J is TRBJ1-5 and V is TRBV20-1; possible D gene TRBD1, 5 bases. With 5 bases removed from V and 7 bases from J, the gap between germline ends came to 15 bases. The CDR3 loop spans 13 amino acids. Germline V gene data show CDR1 as DFQATT and CDR2 as SNEGSKA (reference sequence). The CDR3 bases are TGCAGTGCTGGGGGTGGGGGAACCCAGCCCCAGCATTTT. Translation: CSAGGGGTQPQHF.

This clonotype was seen more than once but under ten times. The J gene is TRBJ2-1, the V gene TRBV6-6; no firm D call. CDR1 is MNHNY and CDR2 is SVGAGI in the germline V gene (reference sequence). V was trimmed by 0 bases and J by 8 bases, leaving 8 bases between them. This CDR3 region has 13 residues. The CDR3 loop is CASSYSDGHEQFF. The CDR3 coding sequence is TGTGCCAGCAGTTACTCCGACGGGCATGAGCAGTTCTTC.

In its sample, this clonotype was seen many times. The chain combines TRBV5-1 with TRBJ1-2; the D gene is possibly TRBD1 (5 bases). Per the germline V gene, CDR1 is SGHRS and CDR2 is YFSETQ. The ends were cut back, 0 bases at V and 2 bases at J, with 14 bases in the middle. This CDR3 spans 16 amino acids. The CDR3, as DNA: TGCGCCAGCAGCTTGGCGGGGCAGCCTCGCAACTATGGCTACACCTTC. Translation gives CASSLAGQPRNYGYTF.

In its sample, this clonotype was seen many times. This chain links TRBV6-1 with TRBJ1-4; D is unclear. This CDR3 has 16 residues. The V gene's germline CDR1 is MNHNS and CDR2 SASEGT. V was trimmed by 6 bases and J by 0 bases, leaving 14 bases between them. CDR3 nucleotides: TGTGCCAGCAGCTGGGCCTCGCATGCAACTAATGAAAAACTGTTTTTT. Protein sequence: CASSWASHATNEKLFF.

This clonotype came up many times. This chain links TRBV28 with TRBJ1-2, with D perhaps TRBD1 (5 bases). Germline CDR1 is MDHEN and CDR2 is SYDVKM. The germline V and J ends were trimmed by 8 bases and 6 bases, with 22 bases remaining between them. The CDR3 loop spans 15 amino acids. CDR3 coding DNA: TGTGCCAGCTACCACCTAATTCCGGGACGGCATGGCTACACCTTC. Residues: CASYHLIPGRHGYTF.

This clonotype was picked up many times. The V gene is TRBV12-3 or TRBV12-4, the J gene TRBJ1-5, with D unresolved. Trimming removed 3 bases from V and 0 bases from J, with 6 bases in between. The CDR3 covers 14 residues. CDR3 coding DNA: TGTGCCAGCAGTTTGAGGGTTAGCAATCAGCCCCAGCATTTT. Residues: CASSLRVSNQPQHF.

This clonotype showed up many times. The chain combines TRBV12-3 or TRBV12-4 with TRBJ2-7; 9 nucleotides line up with TRBD2. The V segment lost 0 bases and the J segment 4 bases; nucleotides outside the gene matches: 1. The length of the CDR3 is 14 residues. CDR3 sequence reads: CASSLAREGYEQYF. CDR3 sequence (DNA): TGTGCCAGCAGTTTAGCGCGGGAGGGGTACGAGCAGTACTTC.